One and the same sample provided the 15 T cell receptor beta chains below, sequenced in a study of read filtering for tumor transcriptome and immune sequencing. This library used approximately 0.4 ug RNA and molecular barcoded adaptors spanning alpha/delta and beta/gamma chains. MiXCR, run by TCRdb on the reads, gives a single entry per CDR3 protein. The data show about 5,200 distinct CDR3 sequences, with about a fifth seen just once and around 20% held by the top ten. Sequenced input: a population of CD138-negative cells sorted from bone marrow. All receptors come from a donor at least 40 years old with multiple myeloma.

In its sample, this clonotype was seen many times. V is TRBV7-2 and J is TRBJ2-7; D is uncertain. Germline CDR1 reads SGHTA; CDR2 reads FQGNSA. The CDR3 consists of 15 residues. The ends were cut back, 5 bases at V and 3 bases at J, with 17 bases in the middle. CDR3 region: CASSNHPALLYEQYF. DNA for the CDR3: TGTGCCAGCAGCAACCACCCGGCGTTACTCTACGAGCAGTACTTC.

This clonotype is medium-sized. The gene calls are TRBV7-6 and TRBJ2-5, with D uncertain. CDR3 length: 14 residues. V dropped 5 bases and J dropped 8 bases, with 18 bases sitting between them. The germline gives CDR1 SGHVS, CDR2 FNYEAQ. In DNA, the CDR3 is TGTGCCAGCAGCCCGGATCCTGCGTACCAAACCCAGTACTTC. This encodes CASSPDPAYQTQYF.

This clonotype was observed many times. This rearrangement joins TRBV27 to TRBJ2-5; 15 bases match TRBD2. Unmatched junction bases numbered 6, after V lost 3 bases and J lost 4 bases. This CDR3 has 17 amino acids. CDR1 MNHEY and CDR2 SMNVEV come from the germline V gene (reference sequence). The CDR3 sequence: CASSFLGLAGGPETQYF. The DNA for the CDR3 is TGTGCCAGCAGTTTCCTCGGACTAGCGGGAGGGCCAGAGACCCAGTACTTC.

This clonotype is medium-sized (0.01 to 0.1%) by share. V gene TRBV29-1 combines with J gene TRBJ2-1; TRBD2 matches at 9 bases. The CDR3 length is 14 residues. The ends lost 6 bases at V and 1 base at J; junction bases unmatched: 4. Germline-derived CDR1 and CDR2 are SQVTM and ANQGSEA. The CDR3 DNA follows: TGCAGCGTCGAAACTAGCGGGTCCTACAATGAGCAGTTCTTC. Translation: CSVETSGSYNEQFF.

This chain joins TRBV27 and TRBJ1-3; D perhaps matches TRBD1 (5 bases). Germline values: CDR1 MNHEY, CDR2 SMNVEV (reference sequence). This CDR3 spans 15 amino acids. V was trimmed by 0 bases and J by 11 bases, leaving 17 bases between them. DNA of the CDR3: TGTGCCAGCAGTTTATCTGGGACGGGCCTGAACGCCATATATTTT. Encoded protein: CASSLSGTGLNAIYF.

This clonotype was seen just once. Sequence at one end of the junction differs from germline and may be a read error. This chain joins TRBV6-5 and TRBJ1-2; D call uncertain. CDR3 size: 15 residues. Germline V CDR1 and CDR2: MNHEY, SVGAGI. The CDR3 DNA sequence: TGTGCCAGCAGTTACTCGAGAGGGCGCAACTATAGCTACACCTTC. Translated, it gives CASSYSRGRNYSYTF.

Of note for this clonotype: The likely explanation is a read error, given a far larger clone one base away. The gene calls are TRBV7-3 and TRBJ2-1; D is possibly TRBD2 (6 bases). The CDR3 spans 20 residues. The germline V gene has CDR1 SGHTA and CDR2 FQGTGA. V was shortened by 5 bases and J by 2 bases, with 28 bases between the two germline ends. The CDR3 DNA sequence: TGTGCCAGCAGCCCATTGAGACGATTCGGACTAACGGGGCCCTACAATGAGCAGTTCTTC. Residues: CASSPLRRFGLTGPYNEQFF.

This clonotype was observed many times. This chain joins TRBV7-3 and TRBJ2-3; possible D gene TRBD2, 5 bases. V lost 2 bases and J 6 bases, leaving 18 bases between the germline ends. This CDR3 contains 16 residues. CDR1 is SGHTA, CDR2 FQGTGA, per germline. The CDR3 reads CASSLLASSGWDTQYF. The CDR3 bases are TGTGCCAGCAGCTTACTGGCTAGCTCAGGTTGGGATACGCAGTATTTT. Filled out from reference TRBV7-3 and TRBJ2-3, the complete variable domain reads GAGVSQTPSNKVTEKGKYVELRCDPISGHTALYWYRQSLGQGPEFLIYFQGTGAADDSGLPNDRFFAVRPEGSVSTLKIQRTERGDSAVYLCASSLLASSGWDTQYFGPGTRLTVL.

The V and J genes are TRBV29-1 and TRBJ2-3; TRBD2 matches at 8 bases. This CDR3 has 15 residues. The germline V gene encodes CDR1 SQVTM and CDR2 ANQGSEA. J lost 2 bases, V lost 1 base, and 5 bases had no gene match. CDR3 in DNA: TGCAGCGTTGAAGTAGCGGGATCCGTCACAGATACGCAGTATTTT. Amino acid sequence: CSVEVAGSVTDTQYF.

The chain couples TRBV20-1 to TRBJ2-1, with D hard to call. The V gene's germline CDR1 is DFQATT and CDR2 SNEGSKA (reference sequence). V dropped 3 bases and J dropped 7 bases, with 7 bases sitting between them. CDR3 length: 11 amino acids. The CDR3 here is CSASFHNEQFF. The CDR3 DNA is TGCAGTGCTAGTTTCCATAATGAGCAGTTCTTC.

This clonotype is labeled as medium-sized. The rearrangement joins TRBV5-1 to TRBJ2-5, with TRBD2 identical over 11 bases. Germline loops: CDR1 SGHRS, CDR2 YFSETQ. V dropped 4 bases and J dropped 5; count of bases not matched to a gene: 7. The CDR3 consists of 15 residues. The CDR3 DNA sequence: TGCGCCAGCAGCAAGACTAGCGGGAAGGGGGAGACCCAGTACTTC. It yields the protein CASSKTSGKGETQYF.

Relative to its sample, this clonotype is medium-sized. The chain has TRBV30 and TRBJ2-7; D might be TRBD1 (6 bases). V was clipped by 4 bases and J by 7 bases, with 14 bases between them. Germline CDR1 reads GTSNPN; CDR2 reads SVGIG (reference sequence). The CDR3 sequence is 12 residues long. CDR3 in DNA: TGTGCCTGGAACATGGGAACAGGGGAGCAGTACTTC. Amino acids: CAWNMGTGEQYF. Looking up the rest from reference TRBV30 and TRBJ2-7 gives the full variable domain: SQTIHQWPATLVQPVGSPLSLECTVEGTSNPNLYWYRQAAGRGLQLLFYSVGIGQISSEVPQNLSASRPQDRQFILSSKKLLLSDSGFYLCAWNMGTGEQYFGPGTRLTVT.

As concerns this clonotype: The junction departs from the called germline gene at one end, perhaps through a read error. CDR3 residues: CASRRVPTEAFF. The DNA of the CDR3 is TGCGCCAGCAGACGGGTCCCCACTGAAGCTTTCTTT. The chain has TRBV28 and TRBJ1-1; D is ambiguous. CDR1 MDHEN and CDR2 SYDVKM come from the germline V gene. CDR3 size: 12 residues.

There are many counts of this clonotype. This chain joins TRBV5-1 and TRBJ2-7; TRBD1 matches 7 bases. Trimming cost V 0 bases and J 7 bases; bases outside gene matches: 7. Per germline, CDR1 SGHRS and CDR2 YFSETQ. The CDR3 is 14 residues long. The CDR3 DNA sequence: TGCGCCAGCAGCTTGGAGGGACAGTTAATGGAGCAGTACTTC. This gives the protein CASSLEGQLMEQYF.

By its share, this clonotype is large (0.1 to 1%). The V gene is TRBV7-2, the J gene TRBJ2-1; D is perhaps TRBD2 (6 bases). The V end was cut by 2 bases, the J end by 7 bases, with 15 bases between. Germline V lookup: CDR1 SGHTA, CDR2 FQGNSA. The CDR3 sequence is 15 residues long. CDR3: CASSLSPGVGNEQFF. The CDR3 DNA sequence: TGTGCCAGCAGCTTATCCCCGGGAGTGGGGAATGAGCAGTTCTTC.